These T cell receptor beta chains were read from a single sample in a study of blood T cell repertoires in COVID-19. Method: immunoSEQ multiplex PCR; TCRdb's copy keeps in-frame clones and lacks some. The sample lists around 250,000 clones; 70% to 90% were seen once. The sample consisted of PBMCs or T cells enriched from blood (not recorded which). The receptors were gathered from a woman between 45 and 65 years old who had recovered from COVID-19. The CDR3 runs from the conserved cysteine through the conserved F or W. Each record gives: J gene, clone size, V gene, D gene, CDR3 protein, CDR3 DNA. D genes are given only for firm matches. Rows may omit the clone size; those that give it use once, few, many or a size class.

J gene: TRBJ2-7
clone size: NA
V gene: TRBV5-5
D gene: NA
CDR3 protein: CASSEPSDRNEQYF
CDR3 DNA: TGTGCCAGCAGCGAACCCTCCGACAGGAACGAGCAGTACTTC

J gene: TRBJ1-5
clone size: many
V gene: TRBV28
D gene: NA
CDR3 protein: CASGGDSNQPQHF
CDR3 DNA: TGTGCCAGCGGGGGGGATAGCAATCAGCCCCAGCATTTT

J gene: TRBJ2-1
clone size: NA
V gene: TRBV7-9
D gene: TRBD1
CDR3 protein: CASSLGTGGENEQFF
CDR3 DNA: TGTGCCAGCAGCTTAGGGACAGGGGGCGAGAATGAGCAGTTCTTC

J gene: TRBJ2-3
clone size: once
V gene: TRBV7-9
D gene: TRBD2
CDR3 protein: CASRELAGGTDTQYF
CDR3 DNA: TGTGCCAGCAGGGAACTAGCGGGAGGAACAGATACGCAGTATTTT

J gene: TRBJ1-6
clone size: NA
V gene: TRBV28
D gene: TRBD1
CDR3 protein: CASSLWTGSGSPLHF
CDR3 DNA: TGTGCCAGCAGTTTATGGACAGGGAGTGGCTCACCCCTCCACTTT

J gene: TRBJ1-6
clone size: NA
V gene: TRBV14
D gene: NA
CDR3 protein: CASSQEEDRYSPLHF
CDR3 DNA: TGTGCCAGCAGCCAAGAGGAAGACAGGTATTCACCCCTCCACTTT

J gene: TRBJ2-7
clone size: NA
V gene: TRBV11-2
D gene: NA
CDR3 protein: CASSWTSTVYEQYF
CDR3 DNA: TGTGCCAGCAGCTGGACAAGCACTGTCTACGAGCAGTACTTC

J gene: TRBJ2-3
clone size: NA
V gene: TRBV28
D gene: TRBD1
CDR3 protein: CASTLVGGADTQYF
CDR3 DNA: TGTGCCAGCACCCTGGTAGGGGGCGCAGATACGCAGTATTTT

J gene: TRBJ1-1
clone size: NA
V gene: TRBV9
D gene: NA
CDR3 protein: CASSVGIGGNTEAFF
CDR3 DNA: TGTGCCAGCAGCGTAGGTATCGGGGGGAACACTGAAGCTTTCTTT

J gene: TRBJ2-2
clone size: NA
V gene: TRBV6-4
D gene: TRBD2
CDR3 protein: CASSDLTSGSWELFF
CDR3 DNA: TGTGCCAGCAGTGACTTGACTAGCGGGAGCTGGGAGCTGTTTTTT

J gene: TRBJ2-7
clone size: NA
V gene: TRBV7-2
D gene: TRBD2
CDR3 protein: CASSLAGAWEQYF
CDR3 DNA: TGTGCCAGCAGCCTCGCGGGAGCGTGGGAGCAGTACTTC

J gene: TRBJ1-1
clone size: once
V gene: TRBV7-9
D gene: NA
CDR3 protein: CASSYIEAFF
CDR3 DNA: TGTGCCAGCAGCTATATTGAAGCTTTCTTT

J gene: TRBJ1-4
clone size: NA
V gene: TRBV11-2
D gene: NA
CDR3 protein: CASSSPRTDPNEKLFF
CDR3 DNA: TGTGCCAGCAGCTCTCCGAGGACAGATCCAAATGAAAAACTGTTTTTT

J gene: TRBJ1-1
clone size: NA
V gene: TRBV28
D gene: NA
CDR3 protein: CASSLYLLGPRRQNTEAFF
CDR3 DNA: TGTGCCAGCAGTTTATATCTCCTTGGTCCCCGGCGGCAGAACACTGAAGCTTTCTTT

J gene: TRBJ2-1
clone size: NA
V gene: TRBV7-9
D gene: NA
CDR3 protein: CASSLGTSRYNEQFF
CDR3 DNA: TGTGCCAGCAGCTTAGGAACTAGCAGATACAATGAGCAGTTCTTC

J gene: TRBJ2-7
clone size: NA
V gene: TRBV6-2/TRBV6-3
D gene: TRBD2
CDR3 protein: CASSLTSGNSYEQYF
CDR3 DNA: TGTGCCAGCAGTTTGACTAGCGGGAACTCCTACGAGCAGTACTTC

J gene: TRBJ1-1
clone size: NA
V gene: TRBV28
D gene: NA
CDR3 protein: CASSLARQPQAFF
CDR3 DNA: TGTGCCAGCAGCCTCGCCCGACAGCCTCAAGCTTTCTTT